The 19 T cell receptor beta chains given below trace back to one sample, sequenced in a study of radiation and T cells in renal cell carcinoma. Profiling relied on immunoSEQ multiplex PCR, and the TCRdb table lists in-frame clones only, not all of them. The top ten hold roughly 5% of the sample, which has 120,000 or so clones, around 82% seen once. The time point: blood 2 weeks post-SBRT. This sample's treatment: 15 Gy SBRT to primary tumor, nephrectomy 4 weeks later. This specimen was blood, taken from a patient whose treatment included radiotherapy and nephrectomy. These receptors were taken from a man aged 50-60 years with renal cell carcinoma.

This sequence joins TRBV7-9 and TRBJ2-2; 7 bases agree with TRBD2. The V gene's germline CDR1 is SEHNR and CDR2 FQNEAQ (reference sequence). V trimming: 7 bases; J trimming: 1 base; junction bases outside the gene matches: 6. This CDR3 is 15 amino acids long. CDR3 in amino acids: CASNVLARNTGELFF. The CDR3 nucleotides are TGTGCCAGCAACGTACTAGCGAGGAACACCGGGGAGCTGTTTTTT. The full variable domain, in which reference TRBV7-9 and TRBJ2-2 provide the parts outside the CDR3, is DTGVSQNPRHKITKRGQNVTFRCDPISEHNRLYWYRQTLGQGPEFLTYFQNEAQLEKSRLLSDRFSAERPKGSFSTLEIQRTEQGDSAMYLCASNVLARNTGELFFGEGSRLTVL.

This rearrangement joins TRBV6-5 to TRBJ2-7; 9 bases agree with TRBD1. From germline, CDR1 is MNHEY and CDR2 SVGAGI. The CDR3 is 15 amino acids. V shed 6 bases and J 8 bases; nucleotides not matched to a gene: 14. The CDR3 is CASRETGTGIYQQYF. The DNA for the CDR3 is TGTGCCAGCAGGGAAACCGGGACAGGGATTTACCAGCAGTACTTC.

V and J are TRBV30 and TRBJ2-7; 9 nucleotides match TRBD1. Germline-derived CDR1 and CDR2 are GTSNPN and SVGIG (reference sequence). V was pared by 1 base and J by 5 bases, with 6 bases of the junction left unmatched. This CDR3 contains 14 residues. The CDR3 DNA reads as TGTGCCTGGAGTGGGGGACAGGGATATCACGAGCAGTACTTC. This sequence encodes CAWSGGQGYHEQYF.

In its sample, this clone was seen once. This chain joins TRBV18 and TRBJ2-2; D gene unclear. Between the trimmed V and J ends, which lost 5 bases and 0 bases, there was a span of 7 bases. CDR1 and CDR2 (germline): KGHSH, LQKENI. The CDR3 runs to 14 residues. The CDR3 here is CASSDRANTGELFF. CDR3 coding DNA: TGTGCCAGCTCAGACCGGGCGAACACCGGGGAGCTGTTTTTT.

The V call is TRBV27, the J call TRBJ1-1; D is unclear. The V end lost 6 bases, the J end lost 0 bases, and 8 bases lay between the germline ends. CDR3 length equals 13 residues. CDR1 and CDR2 (germline): MNHEY, SMNVEV (reference sequence). CDR3 amino acids: CASSANLNTEAFF. The CDR3 region has the DNA TGTGCCAGCAGCGCTAATCTGAACACTGAAGCTTTCTTT.

The chain links TRBV29-1 to TRBJ1-5, with 9 bases fitting TRBD1. The CDR3 is 12 residues long. CDR1 SQVTM and CDR2 ANQGSEA come from the germline V gene. Trimming took 6 bases from V and 5 from J; bases not matched to a gene: 2. The CDR3 sequence is CSVRTGDQPQHF. For the CDR3, the DNA is TGCAGCGTACGGACAGGGGATCAGCCCCAGCATTTT. Full variable domain (missing parts from reference TRBV29-1 and TRBJ1-5): SAVISQKPSRDICQRGTSLTIQCQVDSQVTMMFWYRQQPGQSLTLIATANQGSEATYESGFVIDKFPISRPNLTFSTLTVSNMSPEDSSIYLCSVRTGDQPQHFGDGTRLSIL.

This chain connects TRBV5-1 to TRBJ1-5, with a tentative D call TRBD1 (5 bases). The CDR3 runs to 15 residues. Trimming stripped 0 bases from V and 3 bases from J, with 10 bases between. The germline gives CDR1 SGHRS, CDR2 YFSETQ. The CDR3 reads CASSLGVTDNQPQHF. For the CDR3, the DNA is TGCGCCAGCAGCTTGGGTGTGACAGACAATCAGCCCCAGCATTTT.

The rearrangement links TRBV30 to TRBJ1-5; D remains unclear. The V end lost 2 bases, the J end lost 2 bases, and 16 bases lay between the germline ends. Germline V lookup: CDR1 GTSNPN, CDR2 SVGIG (reference sequence). This CDR3 is built from 16 residues. CDR3 nucleotide sequence: TGTGCCTGGAGTATGGCCAGTTTTAGTCGCAATCAGCCCCAGCATTTT. It encodes CAWSMASFSRNQPQHF.

The chain combines TRBV4-3 with TRBJ2-3, with a weak D call TRBD1 (5 bases). CDR1 LGHNA and CDR2 YSLEER come from the germline V gene. The germline V and J ends were trimmed by 4 bases and 1 base, with 6 bases remaining between them. The length of the CDR3 is 13 residues. The chain's CDR3 is CASSRGRTDTQYF. CDR3 sequence (DNA): TGCGCCAGCAGCCGGGGCCGCACAGATACGCAGTATTTT.

The rearrangement uses TRBV5-5 and TRBJ1-5; D not certain. V shed 2 bases and J shed 4 bases, with 7 bases lying between them. This CDR3 has 13 residues. Germline values: CDR1 SGHKS, CDR2 YYEKEE (reference sequence). The CDR3 is CASSLGWNQPQHF. The CDR3 bases are TGTGCCAGCAGCTTAGGTTGGAATCAGCCCCAGCATTTT. The full variable domain, completed using reference TRBV5-5 and TRBJ1-5, is DAGVTQSPTHLIKTRGQQVTLRCSPISGHKSVSWYQQVLGQGPQFIFQYYEKEERGRGNFPDRFSARQFPNYSSELNVNALLLGDSALYLCASSLGWNQPQHFGDGTRLSIL.

This chain uses TRBV4-2 with TRBJ2-7; 8 bases agree with TRBD2. The CDR3 is 17 amino acids. V shed 3 bases, J shed 3 bases, and the junction held 13 bases outside the gene matches. Germline loops: CDR1 LGHNA, CDR2 YNFKEQ. In nucleotides, the CDR3 is TGTGCCAGCAGCCAGAGGGCCCGGGGGGGACCCGACTACGAGCAGTACTTC. This codes for CASSQRARGGPDYEQYF.

This chain uses TRBV10-2 with TRBJ2-7; TRBD2 matches 7 bases. CDR1 is WSHSY, CDR2 SAAADI, per germline. This CDR3 has 13 amino acids. Losses at the gene ends were 4 bases for V and 3 bases for J; bases not matched to a gene: 3. The CDR3 is CASSAGGNYEQYF. CDR3 DNA: TGCGCCAGCAGTGCCGGGGGGAACTACGAGCAGTACTTC.

The chain couples TRBV9 to TRBJ2-5, with TRBD2 identical over 10 bases. V was clipped by 7 bases and J by 5 bases; unmatched bases: 11. CDR3 length: 15 residues. CDR1 and CDR2 from the germline V gene are SGDLS and YYNGEE. This CDR3 reads CASCPAGGPEETQYF. CDR3 bases: TGTGCCAGCTGCCCAGCGGGGGGGCCGGAGGAGACCCAGTACTTC.

The J gene is TRBJ2-3, the V gene TRBV6-4; 7 bases align to TRBD1. The trim removed 2 bases at V and 4 bases at J, leaving 0 bases unmatched. CDR3 length: 13 amino acids. The germline gives CDR1 MRHNA, CDR2 SNTAGT. CDR3: CASSDQGADTQYF. CDR3 bases: TGTGCCAGCAGTGACCAGGGGGCAGATACGCAGTATTTT.

The chain couples TRBV28 to TRBJ2-7; 7 bases are shared with TRBD1. Germline V gene data show CDR1 as MDHEN and CDR2 as SYDVKM. CDR3 length: 15 amino acids. Trimming at V came to 5 bases and at J to 2 bases, leaving 9 bases not matched to a gene. The CDR3 coding sequence is TGTGCCAGCAGTACCGGGGACAGACTTGCCTACGAGCAGTACTTC. This codes for CASSTGDRLAYEQYF.

This clone was seen a few times. The chain recombines TRBV2 with TRBJ2-7; 12 bases are a match to TRBD1. V lost 7 bases and J lost 0; bases outside the gene matches: 4. The CDR3 length is 15 residues. CDR1 is SNHLY and CDR2 is FYNNEI in the germline V gene. CDR3 bases: TGTGCCAGCATGGGACAGGGGGCTTACTCCTACGAGCAGTACTTC. This gives the protein CASMGQGAYSYEQYF.

This chain uses TRBV27 with TRBJ2-7; unclear D gene. Per germline, CDR1 MNHEY and CDR2 SMNVEV (reference sequence). This CDR3 spans 13 amino acids. The ends were cut back, 0 bases at V and 3 bases at J, with 6 bases in the middle. DNA for the CDR3: TGTGCCAGCAGTTTATCCGCAGACTACGAGCAGTACTTC. Encoded protein: CASSLSADYEQYF.

CDR3 sequence: CASSPGAGGEQYF. The CDR3 nucleotides are TGTGCCAGCAGCCCAGGGGCGGGGGGCGAGCAGTACTTC. The V and J genes are TRBV7-3 and TRBJ2-7; 8 bases fit TRBD2. The CDR3 contains 13 residues. The trim removed 5 bases at V and 6 bases at J, leaving 6 bases unmatched. Germline CDR1 reads SGHTA; CDR2 reads FQGTGA.

The V and J genes are TRBV6-5 and TRBJ2-5; D call uncertain. Germline CDR1 reads MNHEY; CDR2 reads SVGAGI. This CDR3 has 13 residues. The V end lost 2 bases, the J end lost 4 bases, and 8 bases lay between the germline ends. CDR3 in amino acids: CASSYRDRETQYF. CDR3 DNA sequence: TGTGCCAGCAGTTACAGGGATCGAGAGACCCAGTACTTC.